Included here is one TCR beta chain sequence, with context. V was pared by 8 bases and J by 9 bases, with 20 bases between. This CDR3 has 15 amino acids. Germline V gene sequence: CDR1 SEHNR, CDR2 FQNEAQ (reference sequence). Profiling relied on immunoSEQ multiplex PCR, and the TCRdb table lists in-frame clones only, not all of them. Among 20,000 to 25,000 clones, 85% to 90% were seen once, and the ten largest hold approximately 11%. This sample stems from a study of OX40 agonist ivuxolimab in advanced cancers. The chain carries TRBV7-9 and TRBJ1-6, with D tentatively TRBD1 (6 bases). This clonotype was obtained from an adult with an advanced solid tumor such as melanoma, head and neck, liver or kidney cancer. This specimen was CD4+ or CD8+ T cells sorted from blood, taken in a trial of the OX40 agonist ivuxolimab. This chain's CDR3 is CASGFADRIGSPLHF. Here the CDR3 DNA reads TGTGCCAGCGGATTTGCTGACAGGATCGGTTCACCCCTCCACTTT.